One sample yielded the 11 T cell receptor beta chains listed below, sequenced in a study of response to subunit inactivated influenza vaccine. In TCRdb, the RT-PCR reads were re-called with MiXCR into one record per CDR3 protein. The repertoire includes about 310,000 distinct CDR3 sequences, approximately 23% of them detected once, and about 9.3% sits in the top ten. This specimen consisted of PBMCs from blood, obtained less than 22 months after vaccination. All receptors come from a man aged 50 to 75 who received an inactivated influenza vaccine.

The genes are TRBV5-5 and TRBJ1-2; tentatively, D is TRBD1 (5 bases). Trimming left V 4 bases short and J 3 bases short, with 10 bases between. CDR3 length: 13 residues. Germline V gene data show CDR1 as SGHKS and CDR2 as YYEKEE (reference sequence). For the CDR3, the DNA is TGTGCCAGCAGCACCGACAGAGACTATGGCTACACCTTC. Its translation is CASSTDRDYGYTF.

This clonotype was seen a handful of times. V and J are TRBV15 and TRBJ1-3; no firm D call. The V end was cut by 4 bases, the J end by 1 base, with 17 bases between. Germline values: CDR1 LNHNV, CDR2 YYDKDF (reference sequence). The CDR3 has 17 amino acids. CDR3 region: CATSKDSGLPSGNTIYF. The CDR3 nucleotides read TGTGCCACCAGCAAAGATTCGGGGTTACCTTCTGGAAACACCATATATTTT.

This clonotype was recorded a few times. The chain uses TRBV4-2 and TRBJ1-1; 8 bases are shared with TRBD1. Looked up from germline, CDR1 is LGHNA and CDR2 is YNFKEQ. Trimming took 4 bases from V and 8 from J; bases not matched to a gene: 12. The CDR3 has 15 residues. CDR3: CASSPTGQGTREAFF. CDR3 nucleotide sequence: TGTGCCAGCAGCCCAACCGGACAGGGCACGAGGGAAGCTTTCTTT.

This chain uses TRBV7-2 with TRBJ2-1; tentatively, D is TRBD2 (6 bases). The germline V gene encodes CDR1 SGHTA and CDR2 FQGNSA. This CDR3 is 16 amino acids long. V lost 2 bases and J lost 9, with 20 bases in between. This CDR3 reads CASSLYGSVMSGEQFF. CDR3 coding DNA: TGTGCCAGCAGCTTATACGGGAGTGTTATGAGCGGTGAGCAGTTCTTC.

The chain carries TRBV25-1 and TRBJ2-7; the match to TRBD2 covers 9 bases. V dropped 2 bases and J dropped 4; count of bases not matched to a gene: 6. The germline V gene has CDR1 MGHDK and CDR2 SYGVNS. The CDR3 runs to 15 residues. The CDR3 sequence: CASSETGTSYYEQYF. The DNA of the CDR3 is TGTGCCAGCAGTGAAACCGGGACTAGCTATTACGAGCAGTACTTC.

V gene TRBV28 combines with J gene TRBJ2-1; 9 bases map to TRBD2. Germline V gene lookup returns CDR1 MDHEN and CDR2 SYDVKM. The CDR3 has 16 residues. V gave up 3 bases and J gave up 3 bases; unmatched junction bases: 6. The CDR3 reads CASSLQSGRLYNEQFF. The CDR3 region has the DNA TGTGCCAGCAGTTTGCAAAGCGGGAGGCTCTACAATGAGCAGTTCTTC.

This clonotype was observed a handful of times. The CDR3 DNA follows: TGTGCCAGCAGCTTACTAGCGGGGGAGCAGTTCTTC. It specifies CASSLLAGEQFF. V is TRBV5-5 and J is TRBJ2-1, with 10 positions matching TRBD2. The V segment lost 2 bases and the J segment 10 bases; nucleotides outside the gene matches: 0. Germline lookup yields CDR1 SGHKS and CDR2 YYEKEE (reference sequence). The CDR3 consists of 12 residues.

This clonotype was observed at least ten times. The J gene is TRBJ1-2, the V gene TRBV4-2; D remains ambiguous. V lost 0 bases, J lost 4 bases, and 15 bases lay in between. The CDR3 spans 16 residues. The germline gives CDR1 LGHNA, CDR2 YNFKEQ. Here the CDR3 reads CASSQERAEAIYGYTF. The CDR3 DNA is TGTGCCAGCAGCCAAGAGAGGGCAGAGGCTATCTATGGCTACACCTTC.

The rearrangement links TRBV5-4 to TRBJ2-5; no reliable D call. Trimming cost V 4 bases and J 0 bases, with 7 bases left between them. The CDR3 contains 13 residues. CDR1 and CDR2 from the germline V gene are SGHNT and YYREEE (reference sequence). This CDR3 is CASSPLYQETQYF. The CDR3 DNA reads TGTGCCAGCAGCCCGCTCTACCAAGAGACCCAGTACTTC.

CDR3 sequence reads: CATGTSGGVTDTQYF. CDR3 nucleotide sequence: TGTGCCACCGGGACTAGCGGGGGGGTAACAGATACGCAGTATTTT. The chain carries TRBV10-3 and TRBJ2-3, with 16 positions matching TRBD2. Germline V lookup: CDR1 ENHRY, CDR2 SYGVKD. After removal of 10 bases from V and 3 bases from J, the junction contained 4 bases not matched to a gene. The CDR3 length is 15 residues.

The rearrangement links TRBV5-4 to TRBJ1-1; D may be TRBD1 (5 bases). CDR1 and CDR2 (germline): SGHNT, YYREEE (reference sequence). The CDR3 covers 15 residues. The V and J ends lost 4 bases and 0 bases respectively, with 13 bases between them. The chain's CDR3 is CASSPDGGMNTEAFF. In DNA, the CDR3 is TGTGCCAGCAGCCCGGACGGGGGGATGAACACTGAAGCTTTCTTT.